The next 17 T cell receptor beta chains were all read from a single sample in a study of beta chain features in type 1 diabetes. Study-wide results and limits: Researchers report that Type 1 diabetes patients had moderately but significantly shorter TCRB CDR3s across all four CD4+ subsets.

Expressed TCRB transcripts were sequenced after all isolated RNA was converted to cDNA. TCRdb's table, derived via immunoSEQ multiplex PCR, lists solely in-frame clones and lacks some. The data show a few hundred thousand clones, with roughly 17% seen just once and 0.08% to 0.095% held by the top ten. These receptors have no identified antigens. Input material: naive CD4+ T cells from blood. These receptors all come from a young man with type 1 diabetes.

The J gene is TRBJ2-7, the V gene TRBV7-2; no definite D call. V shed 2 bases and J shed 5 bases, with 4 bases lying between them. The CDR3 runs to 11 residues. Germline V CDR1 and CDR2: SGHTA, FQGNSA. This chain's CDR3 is CASSLRDEQYF. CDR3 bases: TGTGCCAGCAGCTTAAGGGACGAGCAGTACTTC.

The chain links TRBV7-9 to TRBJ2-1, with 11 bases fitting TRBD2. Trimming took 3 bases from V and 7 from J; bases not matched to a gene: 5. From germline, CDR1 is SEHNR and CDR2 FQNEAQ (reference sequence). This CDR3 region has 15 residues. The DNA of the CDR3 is TGTGCCAGCAGCTTTAAACTAGCGGGAGATAATGAGCAGTTCTTC. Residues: CASSFKLAGDNEQFF. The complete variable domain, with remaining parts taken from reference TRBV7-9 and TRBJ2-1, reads DTGVSQNPRHKITKRGQNVTFRCDPISEHNRLYWYRQTLGQGPEFLTYFQNEAQLEKSRLLSDRFSAERPKGSFSTLEIQRTEQGDSAMYLCASSFKLAGDNEQFFGPGTRLTVL.

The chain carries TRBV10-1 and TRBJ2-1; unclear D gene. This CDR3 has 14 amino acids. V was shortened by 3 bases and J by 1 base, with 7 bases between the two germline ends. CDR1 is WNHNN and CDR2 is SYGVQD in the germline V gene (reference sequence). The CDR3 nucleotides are TGCGCCAGCAGTGAAGCAGAATCCTACAATGAGCAGTTCTTC. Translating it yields CASSEAESYNEQFF.

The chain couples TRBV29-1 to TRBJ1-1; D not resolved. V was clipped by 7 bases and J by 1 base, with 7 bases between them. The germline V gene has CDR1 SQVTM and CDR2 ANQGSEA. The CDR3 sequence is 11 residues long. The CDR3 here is CSAETNTEAFF. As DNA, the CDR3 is TGCAGCGCCGAGACGAACACTGAAGCTTTCTTT.

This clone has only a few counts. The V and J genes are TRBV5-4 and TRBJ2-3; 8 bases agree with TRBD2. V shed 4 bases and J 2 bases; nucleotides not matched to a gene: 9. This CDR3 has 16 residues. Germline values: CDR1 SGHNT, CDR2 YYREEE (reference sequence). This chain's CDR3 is CASSPGGGRTTDTQYF. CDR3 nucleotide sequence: TGTGCCAGCAGCCCCGGCGGGGGGCGTACCACAGATACGCAGTATTTT.

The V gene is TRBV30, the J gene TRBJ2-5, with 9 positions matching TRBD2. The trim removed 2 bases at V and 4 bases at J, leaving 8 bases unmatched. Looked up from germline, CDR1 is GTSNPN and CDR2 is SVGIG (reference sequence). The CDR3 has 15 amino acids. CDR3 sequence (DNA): TGTGCCTGGAGTCGTCGTAGCGGGAGTGGAGAGACCCAGTACTTC. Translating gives CAWSRRSGSGETQYF.

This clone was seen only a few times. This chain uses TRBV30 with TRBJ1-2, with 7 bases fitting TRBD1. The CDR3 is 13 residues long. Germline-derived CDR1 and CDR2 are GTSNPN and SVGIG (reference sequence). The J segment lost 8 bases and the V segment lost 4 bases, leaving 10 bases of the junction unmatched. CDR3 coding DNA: TGTGCCTGGATCATGAAACAGGGGACGGGCTACACCTTC. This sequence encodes CAWIMKQGTGYTF.

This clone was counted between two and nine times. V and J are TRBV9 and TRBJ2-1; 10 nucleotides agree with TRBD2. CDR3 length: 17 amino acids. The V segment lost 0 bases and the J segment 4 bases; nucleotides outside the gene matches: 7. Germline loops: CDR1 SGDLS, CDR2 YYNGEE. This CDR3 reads CASSVEPSGRAYNEQFF. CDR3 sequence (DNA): TGTGCCAGCAGCGTAGAACCTAGCGGGAGAGCGTACAATGAGCAGTTCTTC.

The CDR3 DNA reads TGTGCCAGCAGTACCGGGACAGGGTCGTCCTACGAGCAGTACTTC. This encodes CASSTGTGSSYEQYF. This chain links TRBV6-5 with TRBJ2-7, with 9 bases aligning to TRBD1. This CDR3 contains 15 residues. Germline trimming cut 5 bases from V and 1 base from J; bases unmatched to any gene: 6. Germline assignment: CDR1 MNHEY and CDR2 SVGAGI.

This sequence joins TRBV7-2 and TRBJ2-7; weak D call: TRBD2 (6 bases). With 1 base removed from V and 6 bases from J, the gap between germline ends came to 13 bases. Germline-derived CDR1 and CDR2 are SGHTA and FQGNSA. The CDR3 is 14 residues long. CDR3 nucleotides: TGTGCCAGCAGCTTAGTCGGCGGGACGAGCGAGCAGTACTTC. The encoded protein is CASSLVGGTSEQYF. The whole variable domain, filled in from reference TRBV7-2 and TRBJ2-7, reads GAGVSQSPSNKVTEKGKDVELRCDPISGHTALYWYRQSLGQGLEFLIYFQGNSAPDKSGLPSDRFSAERTGGSVSTLTIQRTQQEDSAVYLCASSLVGGTSEQYFGPGTRLTVT.

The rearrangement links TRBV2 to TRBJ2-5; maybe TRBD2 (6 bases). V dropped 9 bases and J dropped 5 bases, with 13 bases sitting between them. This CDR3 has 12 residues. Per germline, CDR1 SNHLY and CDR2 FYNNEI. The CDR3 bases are TGTGCCAGACGGGACTGGGGGGAGACCCAGTACTTC. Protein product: CARRDWGETQYF.

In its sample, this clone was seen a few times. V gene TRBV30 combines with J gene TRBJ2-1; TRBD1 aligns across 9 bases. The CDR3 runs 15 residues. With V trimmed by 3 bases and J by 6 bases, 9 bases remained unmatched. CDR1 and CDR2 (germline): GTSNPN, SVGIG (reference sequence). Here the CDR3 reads CAWSTGGRVFNEQFF. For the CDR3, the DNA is TGTGCCTGGAGCACAGGGGGCAGGGTCTTCAATGAGCAGTTCTTC.

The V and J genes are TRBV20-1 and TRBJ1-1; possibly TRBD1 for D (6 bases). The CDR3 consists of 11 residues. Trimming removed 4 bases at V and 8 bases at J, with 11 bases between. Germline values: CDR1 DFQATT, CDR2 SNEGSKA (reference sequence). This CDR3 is CSAIITGEAFF. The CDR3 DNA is TGCAGTGCTATAATTACAGGGGAAGCTTTCTTT.

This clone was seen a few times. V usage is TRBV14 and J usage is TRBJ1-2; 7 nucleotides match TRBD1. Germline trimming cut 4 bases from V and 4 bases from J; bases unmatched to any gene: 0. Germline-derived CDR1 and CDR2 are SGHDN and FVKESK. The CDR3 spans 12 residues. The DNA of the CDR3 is TGTGCCAGCAGCCGGGACAGCTATGGCTACACCTTC. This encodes CASSRDSYGYTF.

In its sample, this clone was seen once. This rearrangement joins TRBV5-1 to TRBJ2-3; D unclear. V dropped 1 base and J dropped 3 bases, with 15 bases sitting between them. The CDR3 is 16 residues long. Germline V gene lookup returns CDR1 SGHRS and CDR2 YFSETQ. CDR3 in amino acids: CASSLSIGLTTDTQYF. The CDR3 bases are TGCGCCAGCAGCTTGAGTATCGGGTTAACGACAGATACGCAGTATTTT.

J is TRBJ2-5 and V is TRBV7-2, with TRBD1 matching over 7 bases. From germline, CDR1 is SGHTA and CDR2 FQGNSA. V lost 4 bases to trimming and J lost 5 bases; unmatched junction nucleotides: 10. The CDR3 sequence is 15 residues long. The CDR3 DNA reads TGTGCCAGCAGCTCCTCCGGGACAGCCCAGGAGACCCAGTACTTC. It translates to CASSSSGTAQETQYF.

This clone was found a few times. This chain's CDR3 is CASSLGAGQGLYEQYF. CDR3 DNA: TGTGCCAGCAGCCTTGGCGCGGGACAGGGACTCTACGAGCAGTACTTC. This chain uses TRBV5-4 with TRBJ2-7; TRBD1 agrees at 9 bases. CDR3 size: 16 residues. V lost 4 bases, J lost 3 bases, and 11 bases stayed unmatched. Germline V lookup: CDR1 SGHNT, CDR2 YYREEE (reference sequence).